Presented here are 2 T cell receptor beta chains from one specimen sequenced in a study of blood T cell repertoires in COVID-19. Data came from immunoSEQ multiplex PCR; TCRdb stores just in-frame clones and leaves some out. The sample carries about 150,000 clones, around 86% recorded once. Sequencing used PBMCs or T cells enriched from blood (not recorded which). Receptors were obtained from a man between 45 and 60 years old who had recovered from COVID-19.

The chain carries TRBV7-9 and TRBJ2-5; D is possibly TRBD1 (6 bases). In germline, CDR1 is SEHNR, CDR2 FQNEAQ (reference sequence). The CDR3 is made up of 15 amino acids. V gave up 5 bases and J gave up 1 base, with 14 bases separating them. CDR3 sequence (DNA): TGTGCCAGCAGCAAAATTGGGACACCCCAAGAGACCCAGTACTTC. Translated, it gives CASSKIGTPQETQYF. The full variable domain, its missing parts supplied by reference TRBV7-9 and TRBJ2-5, is DTGVSQNPRHKITKRGQNVTFRCDPISEHNRLYWYRQTLGQGPEFLTYFQNEAQLEKSRLLSDRFSAERPKGSFSTLEIQRTEQGDSAMYLCASSKIGTPQETQYFGPGTRLLVL.

V and J are TRBV6-5 and TRBJ1-4; 9 bases line up with TRBD1. This CDR3 comprises 15 residues. V shed 6 bases and J 2 bases; nucleotides not matched to a gene: 4. Germline V CDR1 and CDR2: MNHEY, SVGAGI. The DNA of the CDR3 is TGTGCCAGCAGGCGGACAGGGGCGACTAATGAAAAACTGTTTTTT. It specifies CASRRTGATNEKLFF.